The 18 T cell receptor beta chains below all came from one sample that was sequenced in a study of T cell responses to AZD1222 COVID-19 vaccine. Measured with immunoSEQ multiplex PCR; TCRdb has only the in-frame clones, and not every one. The sample lists more than 95,000 clones; about 82% were seen once. The sequencing here drew on peripheral blood, taken 28 days after the second AZD1222 dose. Receptor source: an adult who received the AZD1222 COVID-19 vaccine.

This clone was found a few times. This chain links TRBV7-9 with TRBJ2-7, with D possibly TRBD2 on 6 matching bases. Trimming stripped 5 bases from V and 7 bases from J, with 15 bases between. The CDR3 contains 13 residues. Germline V gene sequence: CDR1 SEHNR, CDR2 FQNEAQ (reference sequence). The CDR3 bases are TGTGCCAGCAGCCCGACCGTCGCGGGGGAGCAGTACTTC. Translation: CASSPTVAGEQYF.

The chain is built from TRBV11-2 and TRBJ1-3; no clear D. Germline V gene data show CDR1 as SGHAT and CDR2 as FQNNGV. Trimming removed 1 base at V and 1 base at J, with 5 bases between. The CDR3 runs 14 residues. The DNA of the CDR3 is TGTGCCAGCAGCTTAGTGGGGTCTGGAAACACCATATATTTT. This encodes CASSLVGSGNTIYF.

This CDR3 reads CASTSQGIQPQHF. The CDR3, as DNA: TGTGCCAGCACCTCACAGGGAATTCAGCCCCAGCATTTT. This chain uses TRBV19 with TRBJ1-5; D might be TRBD1 (6 bases). CDR1 is LNHDA and CDR2 is SQIVND in the germline V gene (reference sequence). V was pared by 9 bases and J by 6 bases, with 15 bases between. The length of the CDR3 is 13 residues.

The chain recombines TRBV9 with TRBJ1-1, with a weak D call TRBD1 (5 bases). Germline V gene lookup returns CDR1 SGDLS and CDR2 YYNGEE. With 3 bases removed from V and 0 bases from J, the gap between germline ends came to 6 bases. The CDR3 consists of 13 residues. As DNA, the CDR3 is TGTGCCAGCAGCGGGGGACTGAACACTGAAGCTTTCTTT. It codes for CASSGGLNTEAFF.

The rearrangement links TRBV5-5 to TRBJ2-7; 8 bases align to TRBD2. Trimming cost V 2 bases and J 0 bases; bases outside gene matches: 4. The germline CDR1 and CDR2 sequences are SGHKS and YYEKEE (reference sequence). The CDR3 contains 15 residues. This CDR3 is CASSLSGGSSYEQYF. In nucleotides, the CDR3 is TGTGCCAGCAGCTTAAGCGGGGGAAGCTCCTACGAGCAGTACTTC.

The chain has TRBV4-3 and TRBJ1-2; tentative D call: TRBD1 (5 bases). Trimming removed 0 bases from V and 6 bases from J, with 14 bases in between. Germline CDR1 is LGHNA and CDR2 is YSLEER. CDR3 length: 15 amino acids. CDR3 in amino acids: CASSQEIRAGHGYTF. For the CDR3, the DNA is TGCGCCAGCAGCCAAGAAATCAGGGCAGGGCATGGCTACACCTTC.

This chain connects TRBV4-1 to TRBJ2-7; possible D gene TRBD1, 6 bases. The germline V gene encodes CDR1 MGHRA and CDR2 YSYEKL. The CDR3 totals 13 residues. V lost 0 bases to trimming and J lost 6 bases, with 9 bases between them. The CDR3 region has the DNA TGCGCCAGCAGCCAAGATCCAGGGGTCGAGCAGTACTTC. This encodes CASSQDPGVEQYF.

The chain joins TRBV7-8 to TRBJ1-4; 8 nucleotides agree with TRBD1. J gave up 7 bases and V 1 base, and 5 bases lay outside the gene matches. There are 15 residues in the CDR3. Germline assignment: CDR1 SGHVS and CDR2 FQNEAQ. The CDR3 DNA is TGTGCCAGCAGCTTAGAAGGGACAGGCCGTGAAAAACTGTTTTTT. It translates to CASSLEGTGREKLFF.

The V and J genes are TRBV6-5 and TRBJ1-5; D not certain. Germline V lookup: CDR1 MNHEY, CDR2 SVGAGI. This CDR3 spans 13 amino acids. Trimming took off 2 bases at V and 16 bases at J, with 18 bases between the two ends. CDR3 amino acids: CASSYGGTEPLHF. CDR3 DNA sequence: TGTGCCAGCAGTTACGGAGGCACAGAGCCCTTACATTTT.

The chain combines TRBV3-1 (or the pseudogene TRBV3-2) with TRBJ1-5; tentatively, D is TRBD1 (5 bases). V gave up 4 bases and J gave up 2 bases, with 9 bases separating them. This CDR3 comprises 14 residues. Germline loops: CDR1 LGHDT, CDR2 YNNKEL (reference sequence). The CDR3 coding sequence is TGTGCCAGCAGCCTATCGACAGGCAATCAGCCCCAGCATTTT. Protein sequence: CASSLSTGNQPQHF.

V is TRBV7-9 and J is TRBJ1-5; 10 bases are shared with TRBD1. The length of the CDR3 is 14 residues. Trimming removed 5 bases from V and 7 bases from J; junction bases left unmatched: 5. Per germline, CDR1 SEHNR and CDR2 FQNEAQ (reference sequence). CDR3 DNA sequence: TGTGCCAGCAGCCCCGGGACAGGGGTCCAGCCCCAGCATTTT. Protein: CASSPGTGVQPQHF.

The chain is built from TRBV6-5 and TRBJ2-2, with TRBD2 matching 12 bases. With V trimmed by 7 bases and J by 6 bases, 6 bases remained unmatched. Looked up from germline, CDR1 is MNHEY and CDR2 is SVGAGI. The CDR3 is 15 residues long. The CDR3 loop reads CASTSGGVRPGELFF. The CDR3 nucleotides read TGTGCCAGCACTAGCGGGGGGGTACGGCCCGGGGAGCTGTTTTTT.

The chain employs TRBV19 and TRBJ2-7; 7 bases match TRBD1. Germline-derived CDR1 and CDR2 are LNHDA and SQIVND (reference sequence). CDR3 size: 15 residues. V dropped 4 bases and J dropped 0; count of bases not matched to a gene: 6. The CDR3 DNA is TGTGCCAGTAGTACCGGGACAGTCCCCTCCTACGAGCAGTACTTC. Its translation is CASSTGTVPSYEQYF.

This chain links TRBV7-9 with TRBJ2-2; D is perhaps TRBD1 (6 bases). Per germline, CDR1 SEHNR and CDR2 FQNEAQ (reference sequence). Trimming took 4 bases from V and 1 from J, leaving 22 bases between them. The CDR3 is 19 amino acids. The CDR3 sequence is CASSSRYGVHRENTGELFF. In DNA form, the CDR3 reads TGTGCCAGCAGCTCCAGATATGGGGTCCACAGGGAGAACACCGGGGAGCTGTTTTTT.

The rearrangement links TRBV6-1 to TRBJ2-7; D perhaps matches TRBD1 (5 bases). This CDR3 is built from 17 residues. Between the trimmed V and J ends, which lost 1 base and 0 bases, there was a span of 16 bases. The germline V gene encodes CDR1 MNHNS and CDR2 SASEGT. CDR3 bases: TGTGCCAGCAGTGAAGATGGGGCAGGATGGAGCTCCTACGAGCAGTACTTC. Protein product: CASSEDGAGWSSYEQYF.

J is TRBJ1-5 and V is TRBV27, with a tentative D call TRBD1 (5 bases). The germline CDR1 and CDR2 sequences are MNHEY and SMNVEV (reference sequence). The CDR3 loop spans 15 amino acids. Deletions cut 3 bases from V and 0 bases from J, with 9 bases between. The CDR3 DNA follows: TGTGCCAGCAGTTTGACAGCCTCTAGCAATCAGCCCCAGCATTTT. It is translated as CASSLTASSNQPQHF.

This clone has a handful of counts. The chain employs TRBV30 and TRBJ1-2; D is undetermined. Between the trimmed V and J ends, which lost 3 bases and 7 bases, there was a span of 15 bases. This CDR3 contains 13 residues. Looked up from germline, CDR1 is GTSNPN and CDR2 is SVGIG (reference sequence). The CDR3 DNA is TGTGCCTGGAGCCCCGGGGTTATAAGTGGCTACACCTTC. Translating gives CAWSPGVISGYTF. The complete variable domain, with remaining parts taken from reference TRBV30 and TRBJ1-2, reads SQTIHQWPATLVQPVGSPLSLECTVEGTSNPNLYWYRQAAGRGLQLLFYSVGIGQISSEVPQNLSASRPQDRQFILSSKKLLLSDSGFYLCAWSPGVISGYTFGSGTRLTVV.

This rearrangement joins TRBV4-1 to TRBJ1-1, with D possibly TRBD1 on 6 matching bases. V gave up 5 bases and J gave up 1 base, with 8 bases separating them. Germline V gene data show CDR1 as MGHRA and CDR2 as YSYEKL. This CDR3 spans 13 amino acids. The CDR3 is CASSWTENTEAFF. The CDR3 bases are TGCGCCAGCAGCTGGACAGAGAACACTGAAGCTTTCTTT.